This TCR beta chain came from a study of early T cells in non-severe SARS-CoV-2 infection. Looking at the study overall: Sequenced material consisted of bulk RNA (from unsorted whole blood), and chains were unpaired. Study-wide results and limits: Matching with VDJdb favored anti-spike CD8 responses (missing private and CD4 specificities).

Between the trimmed V and J ends, which lost 5 bases and 0 bases, there was a span of 13 bases. The CDR3 runs 15 residues. CDR1 SGHRS and CDR2 YFSETQ come from the germline V gene. Unique molecular identifiers were affixed to single, distinct cDNA molecules. TCRdb analysed the 5' RACE reads with MiXCR anew, one entry per CDR3 protein. This sample carries over 80,000 distinct CDR3 sequences, over 9.5% of them seen once, and the ten largest clones take approximately 4%. On this clonotype: Its antigen is currently unknown.

The sequencing used whole blood, collected at baseline. The chain employs TRBV5-1 and TRBJ2-3; D not certain. The clonotype was recovered from an adult who was a healthcare worker with PCR-confirmed SARS-CoV-2 infection or an uninfected control (not recorded which). Here the CDR3 DNA reads TGCGCCAGCAGTGGGTTCGCCGGCAGCACAGATACGCAGTATTTT. It specifies CASSGFAGSTDTQYF.